Presented here are 27 T cell receptor beta chains from one specimen sequenced in a study of regulatory T cells in long-lasting Graves disease. To make TCR beta libraries, researchers used iRepertoire HTBI primers and Arm-PCR of CDR3 regions. TCRdb called the multiplex PCR reads again in MiXCR, with one record for every CDR3 protein. The sample holds some 490,000 distinct CDR3 sequences, about 11% seen once. Time point reported: newly diagnosed GD, antithyroid drugs for less than 3 months. PBMC RNA served as the TCR library source. A further study also used this sample, focusing on T cells in Graves' hyperthyroidism and ophthalmopathy.

The sample here was peripheral blood mononuclear cells (PBMCs), taken at new diagnosis, from a patient treated with antithyroid drugs. The receptors were gathered from a woman in her twenties or thirties with Graves disease.

As regards this clonotype: Likely a read error: the CDR3 ends without its conserved phenylalanine or tryptophan. The DNA is left out, because the CDR3 cannot be placed on it with certainty; the CDR3 is given as TCRdb lists it. CDR3 protein: CASSQEPRRTAL. V and J are TRBV12-3 or TRBV12-4 and TRBJ1-1. Both ends counted, the CDR3 spans 12 residues.

This clonotype was found a few times. This chain connects TRBV5-1 to TRBJ1-1; D is unresolved. CDR3 length: 15 amino acids. The germline V and J ends were trimmed by 6 bases and 2 bases, with 17 bases remaining between them. From germline, CDR1 is SGHRS and CDR2 YFSETQ. Here the CDR3 reads CASNEIRGSNTEAFF. The CDR3 nucleotides read TGCGCCAGCAACGAGATCAGAGGGTCAAACACTGAAGCTTTCTTT.

This clonotype was seen many times. V gene TRBV18 combines with J gene TRBJ2-1, with 8 bases that match TRBD2. The V gene end was trimmed by 2 bases and the J gene end by 5 bases; junction bases not matched to a gene: 11. Germline CDR1 reads KGHSH; CDR2 reads LQKENI. CDR3 size: 17 residues. The CDR3 sequence: CASSPNRAGVSHNEQFF. The DNA of the CDR3 is TGTGCCAGCTCACCAAACAGAGCGGGAGTTTCCCACAATGAGCAGTTCTTC.

The V gene is TRBV7-9, the J gene TRBJ1-2; D is unresolved. This CDR3 comprises 14 residues. V lost 5 bases and J 4 bases, leaving 14 bases between the germline ends. The germline V gene has CDR1 SEHNR and CDR2 FQNEAQ (reference sequence). The CDR3 loop reads CASSPDVAVYGYTF. CDR3 bases: TGTGCCAGCAGCCCCGATGTGGCAGTCTATGGCTACACCTTC.

This clonotype was observed at least ten times. The rearrangement uses TRBV7-9 and TRBJ2-6, with 8 positions matching TRBD1. The CDR3 has 17 amino acids. The V and J ends lost 3 bases and 3 bases, in that order; junction bases with no gene match: 7. Per germline, CDR1 SEHNR and CDR2 FQNEAQ (reference sequence). The CDR3 loop is CASSFLQGASGANVLTF. In DNA, the CDR3 is TGTGCCAGCAGCTTTCTGCAGGGGGCTAGTGGGGCCAACGTCCTGACTTTC.

The rearrangement joins TRBV15 to TRBJ1-3; TRBD1 matches 10 bases. This CDR3 region has 15 residues. Unmatched junction bases numbered 7, after V lost 9 bases and J lost 2 bases. CDR1 and CDR2 (germline): LNHNV, YYDKDF (reference sequence). CDR3 DNA sequence: TGTGCCACGGAACCCGACAGGGGGCCTGGAAACACCATATATTTT. Amino acid sequence: CATEPDRGPGNTIYF.

In this sample, this clonotype turned up many times. The rearrangement joins TRBV12-3 or TRBV12-4 to TRBJ1-5; 8 bases match TRBD1. The CDR3 is made up of 15 amino acids. J lost 5 bases, V lost 3 bases, and 6 bases had no gene match. The CDR3 coding sequence is TGTGCCAGCAGTTTGCGGACAGGGTATGATCAGCCCCAGCATTTT. Its protein is CASSLRTGYDQPQHF.

This clonotype was detected many times. This sequence joins TRBV12-3 or TRBV12-4 and TRBJ1-4; 7 positions match TRBD1. V shed 5 bases, J shed 8 bases, and the junction held 14 bases outside the gene matches. CDR3 length equals 16 residues. CDR3 bases: TGTGCCAGCAGTCAAACGGGCCACAGGGGATTGGAAAAACTGTTTTTT. Its protein product is CASSQTGHRGLEKLFF.

This clonotype was observed many times. The chain employs TRBV2 and TRBJ1-2; 7 bases are a match to TRBD1. This CDR3 region has 14 residues. Germline V gives CDR1 SNHLY, CDR2 FYNNEI. V lost 2 bases, J lost 2 bases, and 2 bases stayed unmatched. CDR3 DNA sequence: TGTGCCAGCAGTGAATCGGACAGGAACTATGGCTACACCTTC. It specifies CASSESDRNYGYTF.

This clonotype was detected ten times or more. J is TRBJ2-7 and V is TRBV20-1; D is uncertain. Trimming removed 5 bases from V and 2 bases from J, with 10 bases in between. Germline CDR1 reads DFQATT; CDR2 reads SNEGSKA (reference sequence). The CDR3 has 12 residues. CDR3 loop: CSASVPPYEQYF. CDR3 sequence (DNA): TGCAGTGCTTCGGTGCCTCCCTACGAGCAGTACTTC.

The table lists this clonotype with many counts. The J gene is TRBJ1-6, the V gene TRBV30; TRBD1 aligns across 7 bases. With 0 bases clipped from V and 2 bases from J, the junction kept 4 bases outside the gene matches. In germline, CDR1 is GTSNPN, CDR2 SVGIG (reference sequence). The CDR3 consists of 16 residues. CDR3 DNA: TGTGCCTGGAGTGTAGCGGGACAGACCTATAATTCACCCCTCCACTTT. Translating gives CAWSVAGQTYNSPLHF.

This clonotype was observed a handful of times. CDR3 region: CASSTRTGEQYF. As DNA, the CDR3 is TGTGCCAGTAGTACACGGACGGGGGAGCAGTACTTC. The chain has TRBV19 and TRBJ2-7; D is possibly TRBD2 (5 bases). CDR1 and CDR2 (germline): LNHDA, SQIVND (reference sequence). V was trimmed by 4 bases and J by 7 bases, leaving 11 bases between them. The CDR3 consists of 12 residues.

This clonotype was found many times. This chain links TRBV5-8 with TRBJ2-5, with 11 positions matching TRBD2. CDR3 length: 20 amino acids. Looked up from germline, CDR1 is SGHTS and CDR2 is YDEGEE. After removal of 4 bases from V and 5 bases from J, the junction contained 22 bases not matched to a gene. The CDR3 spells CASSIEGLYLGLAEWETQYF. CDR3 coding DNA: TGTGCCAGCAGCATCGAGGGGCTCTACCTGGGACTAGCGGAATGGGAGACCCAGTACTTC.

This clonotype showed up just a few times. J is TRBJ2-7 and V is TRBV3-1; TRBD2 agrees at 15 bases. CDR3 size: 19 residues. CDR1 and CDR2 from the germline V gene are LGHDT and YNNKEL (reference sequence). V was pared by 4 bases and J by 7 bases, with 17 bases of the junction left unmatched. The CDR3 loop reads CASSPNPWTSGRAAGEQYF. The DNA of the CDR3 is TGTGCCAGCAGCCCCAATCCCTGGACTAGCGGGAGGGCCGCGGGGGAGCAGTACTTC.

This clonotype has only a few counts. This chain connects TRBV5-1 to TRBJ2-7, with TRBD2 identical over 11 bases. CDR3 length equals 16 residues. Per the germline V gene, CDR1 is SGHRS and CDR2 is YFSETQ. The V gene end was trimmed by 4 bases and the J gene end by 1 base; junction bases not matched to a gene: 7. CDR3 DNA: TGCGCCAGCAGCCCCCACGGACTAGCGGGTTCCTACGAGCAGTACTTC. It is translated as CASSPHGLAGSYEQYF.

Many counts were recorded for this clonotype. This chain uses TRBV2 with TRBJ2-3; D possibly corresponds to TRBD2 (5 bases). Germline assignment: CDR1 SNHLY and CDR2 FYNNEI. CDR3 length equals 13 residues. V was shortened by 4 bases and J by 9 bases, with 14 bases between the two germline ends. The CDR3 region is CASSGILESTQYF. CDR3 nucleotides: TGTGCCAGCAGTGGGATACTAGAGTCAACGCAGTATTTT.

J is TRBJ2-1 and V is TRBV27; 10 bases align to TRBD2. CDR3 length equals 16 residues. V lost 6 bases to trimming and J lost 7 bases; unmatched junction nucleotides: 12. Germline-derived CDR1 and CDR2 are MNHEY and SMNVEV (reference sequence). CDR3 protein: CASRDSTSGTLNEQFF. The CDR3 DNA is TGTGCCAGCAGGGACTCAACTAGCGGGACTTTGAATGAGCAGTTCTTC.

A word on this clonotype: At one end, the junction sequence differs from germline, possibly due to a read error. This chain connects TRBV28 to TRBJ1-1; D is unresolved. Germline V lookup: CDR1 MDHEN, CDR2 SYDVKM. The CDR3 contains 15 residues. Here the CDR3 DNA reads TGTGCCAGCAGTTTATGGGACCCTCCGGGCACTGAAACTTTCTTT. Translating it yields CASSLWDPPGTETFF.

This clonotype was seen repeatedly, ten times or more. V is TRBV7-2 and J is TRBJ1-5; D gene unclear. Trimming took 1 base from V and 6 from J, leaving 7 bases between them. This CDR3 has 13 amino acids. CDR1 and CDR2 (germline): SGHTA, FQGNSA. CDR3 amino acids: CASSLDGRQPQHF. As DNA, the CDR3 is TGTGCCAGCAGCTTAGATGGGCGTCAGCCCCAGCATTTT.

This clonotype came up many times. The V and J genes are TRBV2 and TRBJ1-2; a possible D gene is TRBD1 (5 bases). With 3 bases removed from V and 4 bases from J, the gap between germline ends came to 9 bases. The CDR3 consists of 13 residues. The germline CDR1 and CDR2 sequences are SNHLY and FYNNEI. The CDR3 DNA reads TGTGCCAGCAGTGATGCCGGGGGCTATGGCTACACCTTC. It specifies CASSDAGGYGYTF.

This clonotype was detected only a few times. V and J are TRBV20-1 and TRBJ2-3; 7 bases agree with TRBD2. The germline V gene has CDR1 DFQATT and CDR2 SNEGSKA (reference sequence). The CDR3 is made up of 12 amino acids. With V trimmed by 8 bases and J by 2 bases, 4 bases remained unmatched. The CDR3 reads CSSGGYTDTQYF. For the CDR3, the DNA is TGCAGTTCCGGGGGGTACACAGATACGCAGTATTTT.

The genes are TRBV11-2 and TRBJ2-1; 10 bases map to TRBD2. Trimming cost V 5 bases and J 6 bases; bases outside gene matches: 4. There are 14 residues in the CDR3. Germline lookup yields CDR1 SGHAT and CDR2 FQNNGV. CDR3 loop: CASSRLAGRNEQFF. CDR3 bases: TGTGCCAGCAGCCGACTAGCGGGCCGCAATGAGCAGTTCTTC.

This clonotype was detected a few times. V usage is TRBV25-1 and J usage is TRBJ2-2, with 11 bases matching TRBD2. Germline assignment: CDR1 MGHDK and CDR2 SYGVNS. Losses at the gene ends were 6 bases for V and 3 bases for J; bases not matched to a gene: 9. The CDR3 has 17 amino acids. The CDR3 coding sequence is TGTGCCAGCAGCGGAGGGAGACTAGCGGGGTACACCGGGGAGCTGTTTTTT. Its translation: CASSGGRLAGYTGELFF.

This clonotype came up many times. This sequence joins TRBV12-3 or TRBV12-4 and TRBJ1-1; TRBD1 aligns across 8 bases. This CDR3 is 16 amino acids long. V shed 4 bases and J 1 base; nucleotides not matched to a gene: 8. The CDR3 DNA is TGTGCCAGCAGTTCCCGACGGACAGGGCCGAACACTGAAGCTTTCTTT. It is translated as CASSSRRTGPNTEAFF.

The table lists this clonotype with many counts. J is TRBJ1-2 and V is TRBV11-2; 9 bases match TRBD1. This CDR3 has 15 amino acids. The germline V gene has CDR1 SGHAT and CDR2 FQNNGV. V was clipped by 2 bases and J by 4 bases; unmatched bases: 5. DNA for the CDR3: TGTGCCAGCAGCTTATTTGGGGGACAGGGCTATGGCTACACCTTC. Amino acid sequence: CASSLFGGQGYGYTF.

This clonotype was observed many times. CDR3 nucleotides: TGCAGTGCTAGGTCCGGGACAAGGGCTGGTGGGCAGTATTTT. It yields the protein CSARSGTRAGGQYF. The J gene is TRBJ2-3, the V gene TRBV20-1; D perhaps matches TRBD1 (6 bases). The CDR3 covers 14 residues. Germline V gene data show CDR1 as DFQATT and CDR2 as SNEGSKA (reference sequence). V lost 3 bases, J lost 11 bases, and 21 bases lay in between.

This clonotype was detected only a few times. The chain employs TRBV10-2 and TRBJ2-1; 7 bases match TRBD1. There are 13 residues in the CDR3. V trimming: 8 bases; J trimming: 9 bases; junction bases outside the gene matches: 10. Per germline, CDR1 WSHSY and CDR2 SAAADI. This CDR3 reads CASSRQGGTEQFF. The CDR3 DNA reads as TGCGCCAGCTCACGCCAAGGGGGCACTGAGCAGTTCTTC.